The clone carrying this T cell receptor (beta chain) was counted between two and nine times. The data belong to a study of T cells after yellow fever vaccination. TCRdb recomputed calls from the 5' RACE reads with MiXCR, one row per CDR3 protein. This table has about 50,000 distinct CDR3 sequences, approximately 6% appearing once. The specimen was PBMCs, either bulk or a sorted T-cell subset (CD4+, CD8+, memory, or dextramer-sorted; not recorded which), collected on the day of the yellow fever booster vaccination. The TCR was taken from a man between 18 and 35 years old who received the YFV17D yellow fever vaccine.

The CDR3 DNA sequence: TGTGCCAGCAGCGCGGGACTAGCGGGGTGGAAGACCCAGTACTTC. It is translated as CASSAGLAGWKTQYF. This sequence joins TRBV14 and TRBJ2-5; 13 nucleotides align to TRBD2. Trimming cost V 5 bases and J 6 bases; bases outside gene matches: 6. Looked up from germline, CDR1 is SGHDN and CDR2 is FVKESK. The CDR3 loop spans 15 amino acids.